These 28 T cell receptor beta chains share one sample of origin, sequenced in a study of T-cell memory formation after mild COVID-19. TCRdb ran MiXCR on the 5' RACE reads and lists one entry per CDR3 protein. This table holds a few hundred thousand distinct CDR3 sequences, 20% to 25% found once. The source material was PBMCs or a T cell subset sorted from them (not recorded which). The receptors were gathered from an adult woman who had mild COVID-19 (a few samples of this study predate the infection). Cell type and time point are not known.

The V and J genes are TRBV25-1 and TRBJ1-1; tentative D call: TRBD1 (6 bases). Per the germline V gene, CDR1 is MGHDK and CDR2 is SYGVNS. With 4 bases removed from V and 4 bases from J, the gap between germline ends came to 16 bases. CDR3 length equals 15 residues. The CDR3 nucleotides read TGTGCCAGCAGTGGTTCTTCCAGGGGCGCCACTGAAGCTTTCTTT. It specifies CASSGSSRGATEAFF.

Only a few counts were recorded for this clonotype. The chain recombines TRBV7-6 with TRBJ2-5, with D possibly matching TRBD1 (5 bases). This CDR3 is 13 amino acids long. V lost 4 bases, J lost 3 bases, and 9 bases lay in between. From germline, CDR1 is SGHVS and CDR2 FNYEAQ. The chain's CDR3 is CASSSGHKETQYF. CDR3 bases: TGTGCCAGCAGCTCCGGACACAAAGAGACCCAGTACTTC.

This clonotype was seen ten or more times. The genes are TRBV5-1 and TRBJ2-3; the D gene is possibly TRBD2 (5 bases). Germline assignment: CDR1 SGHRS and CDR2 YFSETQ. The CDR3 sequence is 15 residues long. Trimming took 7 bases from V and 7 from J, leaving 22 bases between them. CDR3 in amino acids: CASFMDFSPGNTQYF. As DNA, the CDR3 is TGCGCCAGCTTCATGGACTTTTCTCCGGGGAATACGCAGTATTTT.

This clonotype has a single count. This sequence joins TRBV4-1 and TRBJ1-1; maybe TRBD1 (5 bases). This CDR3 has 15 residues. Between the trimmed V and J ends, which lost 6 bases and 5 bases, there was a span of 19 bases. The germline V gene has CDR1 MGHRA and CDR2 YSYEKL. The CDR3 reads CASRFVGGKGTEAFF. The DNA of the CDR3 is TGCGCCAGCAGGTTTGTGGGTGGGAAGGGGACTGAAGCTTTCTTT.

This clonotype was found a few times. The rearrangement joins TRBV2 to TRBJ2-3; 8 bases align to TRBD1. This CDR3 is built from 13 residues. After removal of 6 bases from V and 5 bases from J, the junction contained 4 bases not matched to a gene. In germline, CDR1 is SNHLY, CDR2 FYNNEI. Written as DNA, the CDR3 is TGTGCCAGCAGAGCCACAGGGGGAGATACGCAGTATTTT. It codes for CASRATGGDTQYF.

This clonotype was counted ten times or more. The junction departs from germline at one end; a sequencing error may be responsible. The genes are TRBV7-2 and TRBJ2-7; 8 bases agree with TRBD1. This CDR3 is 14 amino acids long. The germline V gene encodes CDR1 SGHTA and CDR2 FQGNSA. DNA for the CDR3: TGTGCCAGCAGTTTAGGCAGGGGGCCCTACGAGCAGTACTTC. Translating it yields CASSLGRGPYEQYF.

This chain connects TRBV4-3 to TRBJ1-5, with D possibly TRBD1 on 6 matching bases. Trimming cost V 0 bases and J 0 bases, with 15 bases left between them. Germline V gene data show CDR1 as LGHNA and CDR2 as YSLEER. The length of the CDR3 is 18 residues. The CDR3 protein is CASSQDRVGTISNQPQHF. The DNA for the CDR3 is TGCGCCAGCAGCCAAGATCGTGTGGGGACAATTAGCAATCAGCCCCAGCATTTT.

This clonotype has just a few counts. Here the CDR3 DNA reads TGTGCCAGCAGCATCACGGCGGGAGGCCAAGTCGGGGAGCAGTACTTC. This encodes CASSITAGGQVGEQYF. The genes are TRBV6-5 and TRBJ2-7; 8 bases are a match to TRBD2. Germline V gene data show CDR1 as MNHEY and CDR2 as SVGAGI. J lost 7 bases, V lost 6 bases, and 17 bases had no gene match. The CDR3 covers 16 residues.

This clonotype was picked up a small number of times. This chain uses TRBV4-3 with TRBJ2-1; tentatively, D is TRBD2 (5 bases). The germline CDR1 and CDR2 sequences are LGHNA and YSLEER. Trimming took off 1 base at V and 8 bases at J, with 15 bases between the two ends. This CDR3 comprises 15 residues. CDR3: CASSQGGGGRDEQFF. CDR3 coding DNA: TGCGCCAGCAGCCAAGGGGGTGGAGGTCGCGATGAGCAGTTCTTC.

This clonotype was picked up a small number of times. CDR3 region: CASSQSWGASYEQYF. CDR3 nucleotide sequence: TGTGCCAGCAGCCAATCCTGGGGGGCCTCCTACGAGCAGTACTTC. The chain uses TRBV7-7 and TRBJ2-7; possibly TRBD1 or TRBD2 for D (6 bases each). Per germline, CDR1 SSHAT and CDR2 FNYEAQ (reference sequence). V dropped 5 bases and J dropped 0 bases, with 14 bases sitting between them. CDR3 length: 15 residues.

J is TRBJ2-5 and V is TRBV10-3, with a possible D match to TRBD2 (6 bases). V lost 6 bases and J 5 bases, leaving 10 bases between the germline ends. The CDR3 totals 12 residues. Germline-derived CDR1 and CDR2 are ENHRY and SYGVKD. The CDR3, as DNA: TGTGCCATCAGGAAGAGCGGGGAGACCCAGTACTTC. This sequence encodes CAIRKSGETQYF.

This clonotype turned up a few times. The V and J genes are TRBV7-8 and TRBJ2-1; D unclear. Trimming took off 1 base at V and 13 bases at J, with 11 bases between the two ends. This CDR3 spans 12 amino acids. CDR1 is SGHVS, CDR2 FQNEAQ, per germline. The CDR3 loop is CASSLGSLPQFF. In DNA, the CDR3 is TGTGCCAGCAGCTTAGGAAGTTTACCTCAGTTCTTC.

This chain uses TRBV7-3 with TRBJ1-1; D gene unclear. The CDR3 contains 14 residues. V was shortened by 3 bases and J by 3 bases, with 11 bases between the two germline ends. The germline V gene has CDR1 SGHTA and CDR2 FQGTGA. The CDR3 sequence: CASSFSRTHTEAFF. The DNA for the CDR3 is TGTGCCAGCAGCTTTTCCCGGACTCACACTGAAGCTTTCTTT.

This clonotype was counted only a few times. The chain has TRBV12-3 or TRBV12-4 and TRBJ1-2; D uncertain. This CDR3 region has 15 residues. The V end was cut by 10 bases, the J end by 1 base, with 19 bases between. The CDR3 DNA follows: TGTGCCACCCTCTCTGTCCGGGGATTTAACTATGGCTACACCTTC. It translates to CATLSVRGFNYGYTF.

This clonotype was picked up a small number of times. The V call is TRBV5-1, the J call TRBJ2-7; tentatively, D is TRBD2 (6 bases). The germline gives CDR1 SGHRS, CDR2 YFSETQ. This CDR3 is 14 amino acids long. Trimming removed 2 bases from V and 9 bases from J, with 18 bases in between. The CDR3 region is CASSLAGGDRRQYF. In DNA form, the CDR3 reads TGCGCCAGCAGCTTAGCCGGGGGAGACCGCCGGCAGTACTTC. Drawing the rest from reference TRBV5-1 and TRBJ2-7, the complete variable domain is KAGVTQTPRYLIKTRGQQVTLSCSPISGHRSVSWYQQTPGQGLQFLFEYFSETQRNKGNFPGRFSGRQFSNSRSEMNVSTLELGDSALYLCASSLAGGDRRQYFGPGTRLTVT.

The rearrangement joins TRBV12-3 or TRBV12-4 to TRBJ2-6; D unresolved. Trimming took off 1 base at V and 6 bases at J, with 4 bases between the two ends. The CDR3 has 13 amino acids. This CDR3 reads CASSLGAANVLTF. The CDR3 region has the DNA TGTGCCAGCAGTTTAGGAGCGGCCAACGTCCTGACTTTC.

The chain is built from TRBV3-1 and TRBJ2-2, with 7 bases that match TRBD2. The CDR3 contains 15 residues. V trimming: 4 bases; J trimming: 6 bases; junction bases outside the gene matches: 8. Looked up from germline, CDR1 is LGHDT and CDR2 is YNNKEL (reference sequence). CDR3 protein: CASSRPGGSSGELFF. Written as DNA, the CDR3 is TGTGCCAGCAGCCGTCCGGGCGGGAGTTCCGGGGAGCTGTTTTTT.

CDR3 nucleotides: TGTGCCAGCAGGTCCGGGACTAGCGGAACCTACGAGCAGTACTTC. It specifies CASRSGTSGTYEQYF. The rearrangement uses TRBV6-5 and TRBJ2-7; TRBD2 matches 11 bases. This CDR3 spans 15 amino acids. Germline values: CDR1 MNHEY, CDR2 SVGAGI. J was trimmed by 2 bases and V by 6 bases; bases with no gene match: 6.

The chain couples TRBV29-1 to TRBJ1-5; D is ambiguous. CDR3 length: 12 amino acids. Germline V gene lookup returns CDR1 SQVTM and CDR2 ANQGSEA. With 5 bases removed from V and 4 bases from J, the gap between germline ends came to 9 bases. The CDR3 loop reads CSVQDGNQPQHF. The CDR3 bases are TGCAGCGTTCAGGACGGAAATCAGCCCCAGCATTTT.

CDR3: CASSLTETSAETQYF. For the CDR3, the DNA is TGTGCCAGCAGCTTAACGGAGACTTCGGCAGAGACCCAGTACTTC. The rearrangement joins TRBV7-3 to TRBJ2-5; no clear D gene. The length of the CDR3 is 15 residues. Germline CDR1 SGHTA, CDR2 FQGTGA. The germline V and J ends were trimmed by 0 bases and 4 bases, with 12 bases remaining between them. The whole variable domain, filled in from reference TRBV7-3 and TRBJ2-5, reads GAGVSQTPSNKVTEKGKYVELRCDPISGHTALYWYRQSLGQGPEFLIYFQGTGAADDSGLPNDRFFAVRPEGSVSTLKIQRTERGDSAVYLCASSLTETSAETQYFGPGTRLLVL.

The chain uses TRBV25-1 and TRBJ1-1; D unclear. The V gene lost 4 bases and the J gene lost 5 bases, with 8 bases spanning the gap. This CDR3 contains 12 residues. Germline V gives CDR1 MGHDK, CDR2 SYGVNS. The CDR3: CASSAPETEAFF. The CDR3 DNA follows: TGTGCCAGCAGTGCCCCCGAAACTGAAGCTTTCTTT.

The table lists this clonotype with a few counts. V and J are TRBV20-1 and TRBJ2-5, with a tentative D call TRBD2 (6 bases). Deletions cut 5 bases from V and 1 base from J, with 11 bases between. The CDR3 runs 13 residues. The germline CDR1 and CDR2 sequences are DFQATT and SNEGSKA (reference sequence). CDR3 sequence (DNA): TGCAGTGCTCATTCCGGGAGCCAAGAGACCCAGTACTTC. This codes for CSAHSGSQETQYF.

This clonotype was observed a handful of times. The chain uses TRBV27 and TRBJ2-2; D perhaps matches TRBD1 (6 bases). In germline, CDR1 is MNHEY, CDR2 SMNVEV (reference sequence). The CDR3 runs to 15 residues. The ends were cut back, 7 bases at V and 0 bases at J, with 12 bases in the middle. The CDR3 nucleotides are TGTGCCAGCACAGCCGCAGGGGCGAACACCGGGGAGCTGTTTTTT. This sequence encodes CASTAAGANTGELFF.

The chain joins TRBV7-2 to TRBJ1-2; D is possibly TRBD1 (5 bases). Trimming took 1 base from V and 0 from J, leaving 12 bases between them. From germline, CDR1 is SGHTA and CDR2 FQGNSA. This CDR3 has 16 amino acids. The CDR3 protein is CASSLDGAAANYGYTF. The DNA for the CDR3 is TGTGCCAGCAGCTTAGATGGGGCAGCGGCTAACTATGGCTACACCTTC. Using reference TRBV7-2 and TRBJ1-2 for the parts outside the CDR3, the full variable domain is GAGVSQSPSNKVTEKGKDVELRCDPISGHTALYWYRQSLGQGLEFLIYFQGNSAPDKSGLPSDRFSAERTGGSVSTLTIQRTQQEDSAVYLCASSLDGAAANYGYTFGSGTRLTVV.

This clonotype appeared a few times. J is TRBJ2-1 and V is TRBV18; the D is unclear. Germline-derived CDR1 and CDR2 are KGHSH and LQKENI. This CDR3 is 15 amino acids long. V lost 3 bases and J 5 bases, leaving 14 bases between the germline ends. The CDR3 DNA follows: TGTGCCAGCTCACCGGCGACCGCGTTAAACAATGAGCAGTTCTTC. This encodes CASSPATALNNEQFF.

This chain uses TRBV4-1 with TRBJ2-5; either TRBD1 or TRBD2 may supply D (6 bases each). V dropped 4 bases and J dropped 3 bases, with 15 bases sitting between them. This CDR3 spans 15 amino acids. Germline V gene lookup returns CDR1 MGHRA and CDR2 YSYEKL. CDR3 in DNA: TGCGCCAGCAGCCTCGGGGGACACCCAGAAGAGACCCAGTACTTC. Its protein is CASSLGGHPEETQYF.

Concerning this clonotype itself: This clone may be a read error of a much larger clone one base away. The chain recombines TRBV7-9 with TRBJ1-1; 7 bases map to TRBD1. This CDR3 has 14 residues. V was clipped by 4 bases and J by 1 base; unmatched bases: 3. CDR1 is SEHNR, CDR2 FQNEAQ, per germline (reference sequence). The CDR3 here is CASSSNRGNTEAFF. The CDR3, as DNA: TGTGCCAGCAGCTCCAACAGGGGGAACACTGAAGCTTTCTTT.

This clonotype was seen only a few times. The rearrangement joins TRBV5-1 to TRBJ2-7; maybe TRBD1 (6 bases). The CDR3 length is 14 residues. Germline lookup yields CDR1 SGHRS and CDR2 YFSETQ. V lost 2 bases, J lost 7 bases, and 16 bases lay in between. This CDR3 reads CASSLQGLWDEQYF. CDR3 coding DNA: TGCGCCAGCAGCTTACAGGGTTTGTGGGATGAGCAGTACTTC. Complete variable domain (other parts from reference TRBV5-1 and TRBJ2-7): KAGVTQTPRYLIKTRGQQVTLSCSPISGHRSVSWYQQTPGQGLQFLFEYFSETQRNKGNFPGRFSGRQFSNSRSEMNVSTLELGDSALYLCASSLQGLWDEQYFGPGTRLTVT.